These T cell receptor beta chains were read from a single sample in a study of blood T cell repertoires in COVID-19. The protocol was immunoSEQ multiplex PCR, while the TCRdb copy is restricted to in-frame clones and leaves out a portion. The sample holds about 110,000 clones, 90% to 95% seen once. The sample taken for sequencing was peripheral blood. Receptors were obtained from a woman aged 25 to 39 with acute or convalescent COVID-19. CDR3s leave out the opening cysteine and the closing phenylalanine or tryptophan.

>TRBJ2-3|TRBV6-4
ASSDHSGTPTDTQY
>TRBJ1-4|TRBV12-3/TRBV12-4
AIRRSGEKLF
>TRBJ1-2|TRBV3-1/TRBV3-2
ASSQDPTGFVYGYT
>TRBJ2-1|TRBV5-4
ASSPPQGVPYNEQF
>TRBJ1-2|TRBV7-2
ASSFGLAANYGYT
>TRBJ2-1|TRBV6-5
ASRGGGHNEQF
>TRBJ2-6|TRBV6-4
ASSDGRSGANVLT
>TRBJ2-3|TRBV20-1
SASDGTSTDTQY
>TRBJ2-3|TRBV6-2/TRBV6-3
ASSRGGLASDTQY
>TRBJ2-1|TRBV7-3
ASSSTPGTGAYNEQF
>TRBJ2-7|TRBV7-6
ASSLAGHSSYEQY
>TRBJ2-3|TRBV28
ASSPRSGTTDTQY
>TRBJ2-3|TRBV7-9
ASSLTIAGIATDTQY
>TRBJ2-1|TRBV11-3
ASSPGPTSGRPRNEQF
>TRBJ1-2|TRBV6-2/TRBV6-3
ASNPETYREGYGYT
>TRBJ2-2|TRBV7-9
ASSPGLAGGHNTGELF
>TRBJ1-1|TRBV19
ASSMSGSEAF
>TRBJ1-6|TRBV15
ATSRRQDRAGNSPLH
>TRBJ1-2|TRBV9
ASSRGYSGYT
>TRBJ1-1|TRBV7-6
ASSGANTEAF
>TRBJ1-2|TRBV10-3
AIRTSGGYT
>TRBJ2-7|TRBV4-1
ASSQAGTTYEQY
>TRBJ2-3|TRBV7-2
ASSPPGGGLSDTQY
>TRBJ1-3|TRBV4-3
ASSRDRAGNTIY
>TRBJ1-5|TRBV2
ASSEGQGGQPQH
>TRBJ2-7|TRBV5-6
ASSSDRADEQY
>TRBJ1-2|TRBV10-3
AITGTNGTNYGYT
>TRBJ1-3|TRBV3-1/TRBV3-2
ASSQVLGNTIY
>TRBJ2-1|TRBV19
ASSRKAQGMFRNEQF
>TRBJ1-1|TRBV9
ASSLGGGNTEAF
>TRBJ2-3|TRBV6-2/TRBV6-3
ASSYRDRSTDTQY
>TRBJ2-5|TRBV11-3
ASSLGADRGGRETQY
>TRBJ2-7|TRBV7-9
ASTHPSGPYEQY
>TRBJ1-4|TRBV4-3
ASSQRDSATNEKLF
>TRBJ1-1|TRBV3-1/TRBV3-2
ASSPQGQLFNTEAF